The entry that follows covers one T cell receptor (beta chain) sequence. This sample is drawn from a study of T cell responses to AZD1222 COVID-19 vaccine. Repertoires were generated with immunoSEQ multiplex PCR, while TCRdb's copy carries only in-frame clones and drops some. The sample yields under 150,000 clones, roughly 88% seen once. Germline V gene sequence: CDR1 MNHEY, CDR2 SMNVEV (reference sequence). The CDR3 is made up of 13 amino acids. V lost 2 bases to trimming and J lost 1 base, with 5 bases between them. The chain links TRBV27 to TRBJ1-2; D gene uncertain. Material: peripheral blood, obtained on day 0 of MenACWY control vaccination. This receptor was obtained from an adult in good health. The CDR3 protein is CASSLTRNYGYTF. The CDR3 bases are TGTGCCAGCAGTTTAACGCGTAACTATGGCTACACCTTC.